These T cell receptor beta chains were read from a single sample in a study of somatic mutations in cytotoxic T cells in rheumatoid arthritis. Generated by immunoSEQ multiplex PCR, the TCRdb table keeps only in-frame clones and is missing some. The sample includes fewer than 20,000 clones, over 75% seen only once; the top ten take about 9.6%. Material for sequencing was CD8+ T cells sorted from blood. Every receptor here comes from an adult with rheumatoid arthritis. Each CDR3 is given with its conserved first and last residue.

J gene,CDR3 length,V gene,CDR3 protein
TRBJ1-2,14,TRBV9,CASSLGGEINGYTF
TRBJ2-3,17,TRBV7-6,CASSSPLDSTSTDTQYF
TRBJ2-3,24,TRBV2,CASSPTTSSPGLAEPGGGTDTQYF
TRBJ2-7,17,TRBV14,CASSQDSSQGSPYEQYF
TRBJ2-2,13,TRBV5-1,CASSLLRTGELFF
TRBJ2-7,15,TRBV6-1,CASSVETGGSYEQYF
TRBJ2-1,13,TRBV6-4,CASSAGTTNEQFF
TRBJ2-5,15,TRBV2,CASSEFLAVQETQYF
TRBJ2-1,14,TRBV2,CASRALGSYNEQFF
TRBJ2-1,16,TRBV21-1,CASSKVKGSGGDEQFF
TRBJ2-7,14,TRBV4-3,CASSPGVEGSEQYF
TRBJ2-7,19,TRBV9,CASSVAATGRGSGSYEQYF
TRBJ2-2,12,TRBV29-1,CSVVGQPGELFF
TRBJ2-1,18,TRBV6-4,CASSEVSGGQTYHNEQFF
TRBJ2-1,15,TRBV6-5,CASSSSGSPYNEQFF
TRBJ2-5,16,TRBV7-9,CASRHPGRLPDETQYF
TRBJ2-2,15,TRBV5-6,CASSSGQGGPGELFF
TRBJ2-2,15,TRBV6-4,CASSDSRDSSGELFF